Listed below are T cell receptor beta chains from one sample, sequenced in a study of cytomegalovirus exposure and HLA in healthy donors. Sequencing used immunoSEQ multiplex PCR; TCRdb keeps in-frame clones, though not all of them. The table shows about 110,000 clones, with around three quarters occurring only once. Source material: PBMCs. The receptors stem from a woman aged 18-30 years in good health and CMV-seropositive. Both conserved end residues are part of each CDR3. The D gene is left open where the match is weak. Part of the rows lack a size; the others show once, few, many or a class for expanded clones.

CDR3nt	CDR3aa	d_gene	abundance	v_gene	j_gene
TGTGCCAGTAGTATAGGGCTAGATTACAATGAGCAGTTCTTC	CASSIGLDYNEQFF	NA	NA	TRBV19	TRBJ2-1
TGTGCCAGCAGCCCACGGGACAGGGGAAGGGGCTACACCTTC	CASSPRDRGRGYTF	TRBD1	NA	TRBV7-9	TRBJ1-2
TGTGCCAGCAGCTTAGGGTCGGACAGGGGGTTTAATGAAAAACTGTTTTTT	CASSLGSDRGFNEKLFF	TRBD1	NA	TRBV7-8	TRBJ1-4
TGCGCCAGCAGCTTGGACGCCGAGAATCAGCCCCAGCATTTT	CASSLDAENQPQHF	NA	NA	TRBV5-1	TRBJ1-5
TGTGCCAGCAGCGTAGTTGAGGGCTCCACTGAAGCTTTCTTT	CASSVVEGSTEAFF	NA	NA	TRBV9	TRBJ1-1
TGTGCCAGCAGTTACCAGCCCCGGGGTAACACTGAAGCTTTCTTT	CASSYQPRGNTEAFF	NA	NA	TRBV6-5	TRBJ1-1
TGCGCCAGCAGCACGACAGGTCGAACATTCACAGATACGCAGTATTTT	CASSTTGRTFTDTQYF	NA	few	TRBV5-1	TRBJ2-3
TGTGCCAGCAGTTTAGAGCGGGGGAATAGCAATCAGCCCCAGCATTTT	CASSLERGNSNQPQHF	NA	NA	TRBV28	TRBJ1-5
TGTGCCTGGAGTGTACGACAACTCTACAATGAGCAGTTCTTC	CAWSVRQLYNEQFF	NA	NA	TRBV30	TRBJ2-1
TGCGCCAGCAGGACAGGGGGAGTCAGCAATCAGCCCCAGCATTTT	CASRTGGVSNQPQHF	TRBD1	NA	TRBV10-2	TRBJ1-5
TGTGCCACCCTAACAAATCAGGGGAGCGATGAGCAGTTCTTC	CATLTNQGSDEQFF	NA	NA	TRBV6-5	TRBJ2-1
TGTGCCAGCAGCTTAGGACAATTCGGACTGTTTTTT	CASSLGQFGLFF	NA	NA	TRBV7-9	TRBJ1-4
TGTGCCTGGAGTCCAGGGCCATCGAACACTGAAGCTTTCTTT	CAWSPGPSNTEAFF	NA	NA	TRBV30	TRBJ1-1
TGTGCCAGCAGCCCTGCGCCGGGGAAAACCCAGTACTTC	CASSPAPGKTQYF	NA	NA	TRBV28	TRBJ2-5
TGTGCCAGCAGTTACGATTGGCAGGGTGAAGCTTTCTTT	CASSYDWQGEAFF	NA	NA	TRBV6-5	TRBJ1-1
TGTGCCAGTAGGATAACGTTTGGACAGGGGATGGATGGCTACACCTTC	CASRITFGQGMDGYTF	TRBD1	NA	TRBV19	TRBJ1-2
TGTGCCAGCAGTTTAGAGGGGGGACTAGCCCGCGTTCGTTTCGAGCAGTACTTC	CASSLEGGLARVRFEQYF	TRBD2	NA	TRBV27	TRBJ2-7
TGTGCCAGCAGGGAGCTAGCGGGAGGGCCAAACGGGGAGCTGTTTTTT	CASRELAGGPNGELFF	TRBD2	NA	TRBV7-9	TRBJ2-2
TGTGCCAGCAGTGGATCGACAGGGACGGATCGTGAGACCCAGTACTTC	CASSGSTGTDRETQYF	TRBD1	NA	TRBV25-1	TRBJ2-5
TGTGCCAGCAGCGCCGGGACAGGTCCTGCGAAAGCTTTCTTT	CASSAGTGPAKAFF	TRBD1	NA	TRBV5-8	TRBJ1-1
TGTGCCAGCAGCTTAGTATCTGGCGGAGGGAGCACAGATACGCAGTATTTT	CASSLVSGGGSTDTQYF	NA	NA	TRBV11-2	TRBJ2-3
TGTGCCTGGAGGGACAGGCTCTCTGGGGCCAACGTCCTGACTTTC	CAWRDRLSGANVLTF	TRBD1	NA	TRBV30	TRBJ2-6
TGTGCCAGCAGCCCGACAGTGAACACTGAAGCTTTCTTT	CASSPTVNTEAFF	NA	few	TRBV7-6	TRBJ1-1
TGCACCAGCATCCAAGATAGAAATCCCCCTAGAGAAAGCAATCAGCCCCAGCATTTT	CTSIQDRNPPRESNQPQHF	NA	NA	TRBV1	TRBJ1-5
TGTGCCAGCTCACCACCTGGGGTAGGGGCAGATACGCAGTATTTT	CASSPPGVGADTQYF	NA	NA	TRBV18	TRBJ2-3
TGTGCCAGCAGCAGGATGCACGGGAGGTATTACAATGAGCAGTTCTTC	CASSRMHGRYYNEQFF	TRBD2	NA	TRBV4-2	TRBJ2-1
TGTGCCAGCAGCCCACAGGCTTTTGGGACTGAAGCTTTCTTT	CASSPQAFGTEAFF	NA	NA	TRBV13	TRBJ1-1
TGTGCCAGCCGCAAACCCGGGACCTACGAGCAGTACTTC	CASRKPGTYEQYF	NA	NA	TRBV6-5	TRBJ2-7
TGTGCCAGCAGTTTACTCCCCGGGACAGCTTTCTACGAGCAGTACTTC	CASSLLPGTAFYEQYF	TRBD1	NA	TRBV27	TRBJ2-7
TGTGCCAGTAGTACTTTGGGAGGGATAGCCAAAAACATTCAGTACTTC	CASSTLGGIAKNIQYF	TRBD2	NA	TRBV19	TRBJ2-4
TGTGCCAGCAGCCTCCAGTCCGATTGGTGGACTGAAGCTTTCTTT	CASSLQSDWWTEAFF	NA	NA	TRBV7-8	TRBJ1-1
TGTGCCAGCAGCCTAGATCAGGGAAACACCATATATTTT	CASSLDQGNTIYF	NA	few	TRBV7-3	TRBJ1-3
TGTGCCAGCACTGAACGGTACTATGGCTACACCTTC	CASTERYYGYTF	NA	NA	TRBV6-1	TRBJ1-2
TGTGCCAGCAGCCGATGGACTGTCTCCCTCTACAATGAGCAGTTCTTC	CASSRWTVSLYNEQFF	NA	once	TRBV27	TRBJ2-1
TGCGCCAGCAGCTTGGAGGGGGCTATACTGACTGGTGGAAACACCATATATTTT	CASSLEGAILTGGNTIYF	TRBD1	NA	TRBV5-1	TRBJ1-3
TGCGCCAGCAGCGCCCCCGGGGTAGGCTACGAGCAGTACTTC	CASSAPGVGYEQYF	NA	NA	TRBV5-1	TRBJ2-7
TGTGCCAGCAACGGAGAAACCACCTATGGCTACACCTTC	CASNGETTYGYTF	NA	NA	TRBV13	TRBJ1-2
TGTGCCAGCACCCTCGTGAGTTACAATGAGCAGTTCTTC	CASTLVSYNEQFF	NA	few	TRBV6-6	TRBJ2-1
TGTGCCAGCAACGCCCCCGGCGGGACTAATGAAAAACTGTTTTTT	CASNAPGGTNEKLFF	NA	few	TRBV5-8	TRBJ1-4
TGTGCCAGCAGTTACTCCGAGACAGGTACCAATGAGCAGTTCTTC	CASSYSETGTNEQFF	NA	NA	TRBV6-5	TRBJ2-1
TGTGCCAGCAGTGAAGATGCTACGGACTATGGCTACACCTTC	CASSEDATDYGYTF	NA	NA	TRBV6-5	TRBJ1-2
TGTGCCACCAGCAGAGATCGGCGGGGCTTCGAAGCTTTCTTT	CATSRDRRGFEAFF	NA	few	TRBV15	TRBJ1-1
TGTGCCAGCAGCTTAGCGCGGTTAACTGAAGCTTTCTTT	CASSLARLTEAFF	NA	NA	TRBV7-6	TRBJ1-1
TGTGCCAGCAGTGAATCACGACAGGGAGGTGTGCCCCAGCATTTT	CASSESRQGGVPQHF	TRBD1	NA	TRBV2	TRBJ1-5
TGTGCCAGCTCCACAGGGATCAATCAGCCCCAGCATTTT	CASSTGINQPQHF	NA	NA	TRBV18	TRBJ1-5
TGTGCCAGCAGCTTGGACAGGGGGCCGGATGAGCAGTTCTTC	CASSLDRGPDEQFF	TRBD1	NA	TRBV7-2	TRBJ2-1
TGTGCCAGCAGCTTGTATTCCAGCTCCTACAATGAGCAGTTCTTC	CASSLYSSSYNEQFF	NA	NA	TRBV7-2	TRBJ2-1
TGTGCCAGCAGTTTACAGGGTAACTATGGCTACACCTTC	CASSLQGNYGYTF	NA	NA	TRBV2	TRBJ1-2
TGTGCCAGCAGTGAGGGGGGGAAAGGGAATCAGCCCCAGCATTTT	CASSEGGKGNQPQHF	NA	NA	TRBV2	TRBJ1-5
TGTGCCAGCAGCTTCGGCTACGAGCAGTACTTC	CASSFGYEQYF	NA	NA	TRBV27	TRBJ2-7
TGCGCCAGCAGCTTCCCCGACGGACTGAATCAGCCCCAGCATTTT	CASSFPDGLNQPQHF	NA	once	TRBV4-1	TRBJ1-5
TGCGCCAGCGCTATGACAGCCTCCTACAATGAGCAGTTCTTC	CASAMTASYNEQFF	NA	NA	TRBV5-1	TRBJ2-1
TGTGCCAGCACCCCCGGGACAGCTACTGAAGCTTTCTTT	CASTPGTATEAFF	TRBD1	once	TRBV27	TRBJ1-1